This T cell receptor (beta chain) appears in the sequencing data of a study of blood T cell repertoires in COVID-19. TCRdb's table, derived via immunoSEQ multiplex PCR, lists solely in-frame clones and lacks some. The table includes around 330,000 clones, about 91% detected once. Ten or more counts support this clone. CDR3 size: 15 residues. The ends lost 3 bases at V and 10 bases at J; junction bases unmatched: 8. Germline V gene sequence: CDR1 MNHNS, CDR2 SASEGT. The receptor was derived from a woman aged 25 to 39 with COVID-19, enrolled during active disease. The rearrangement uses TRBV6-1 and TRBJ1-6, with TRBD1 matching 8 bases. Sequenced sample: peripheral blood. The CDR3 protein is CASSEAAGGGSPLHF. CDR3 DNA sequence: TGTGCCAGCAGTGAGGCGGCAGGGGGCGGATCACCCCTCCACTTT.